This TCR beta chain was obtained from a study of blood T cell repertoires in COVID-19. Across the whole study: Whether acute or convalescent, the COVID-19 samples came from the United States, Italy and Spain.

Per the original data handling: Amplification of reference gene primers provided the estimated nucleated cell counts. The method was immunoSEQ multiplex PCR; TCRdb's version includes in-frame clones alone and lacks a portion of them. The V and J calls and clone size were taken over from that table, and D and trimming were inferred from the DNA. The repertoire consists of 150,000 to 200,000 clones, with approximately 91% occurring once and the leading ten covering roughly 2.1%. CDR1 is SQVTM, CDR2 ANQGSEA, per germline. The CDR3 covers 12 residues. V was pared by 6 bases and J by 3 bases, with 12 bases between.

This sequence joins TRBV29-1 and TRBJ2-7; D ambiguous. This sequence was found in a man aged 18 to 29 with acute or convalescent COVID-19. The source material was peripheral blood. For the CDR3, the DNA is TGCAGCGTGCGTTATTTCGGCTACGAGCAGTACTTC. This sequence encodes CSVRYFGYEQYF.